This T cell receptor beta chain emerged from a study of chemoradiotherapy in HPV16-positive cancers. General study findings and limits: Only a couple of HPV16-positive patients supplied the functional HPV-specificity definition. For HPV16-positive patients, expanding HPV-responsive T cells associated with longer recurrence-free survival.

Comments on this clone: The target antigen is unknown.

TCRdb keeps only in-frame clones here, not all; method: immunoSEQ multiplex PCR. The sample lists fewer than 4,000 clones, about four fifths occurring once. Germline V gene data show CDR1 as SGHKS and CDR2 as YYEKEE (reference sequence). The CDR3 consists of 12 residues. Trimming took off 4 bases at V and 10 bases at J, with 14 bases between the two ends. Sampling was performed from a patient who underwent chemoradiotherapy. This chain connects TRBV5-5 to TRBJ1-2, with a possible D match to TRBD1 (5 bases). This clonotype was obtained from a human donor with HPV-associated anogenital cancer. This CDR3 is CASSTNRIDYTF. Written as DNA, the CDR3 is TGTGCCAGCAGCACGAACAGGATTGACTACACCTTC.